What follows is one TCR beta chain and its context. The antigen is undetermined. This specimen comes from a study of long-term antiretroviral therapy in people with HIV. Study-level results: On ART adherence, viral resistance or therapy changes, no data were available.

There were roughly 0.95-11 million cryopreserved PBMC in the samples before DNA extraction. Germline loops: CDR1 SGDLS, CDR2 YYNGEE. V shed 0 bases, J shed 3 bases, and the junction held 6 bases outside the gene matches. The CDR3 is made up of 15 amino acids. The run of the v3.0 immunoSEQ assay was at survey level. Sequenced by immunoSEQ multiplex PCR; TCRdb stores in-frame clones only, minus some. The data show roughly 40,000 clones, 85% to 90% seen once. Material: unsorted PBMCs, obtained 3.1 years after starting antiretroviral therapy. The TCR originated in a woman between 45 and 60 years old with HIV. The rearrangement uses TRBV9 and TRBJ2-7; 7 nucleotides align to TRBD1. The CDR3 DNA reads as TGTGCCAGCAGCGTAGGGGACAGCGCAGACTACGAGCAGTACTTC. Encoded protein: CASSVGDSADYEQYF.